The 10 T cell receptor beta chains below were found in one sample sequenced in a study of Graves' ophthalmopathy and Graves' hyperthyroidism. Investigators amplified TCR beta CDR3 regions from RNA transcripts. HTBI primers were employed in first-round RT-PCR, then a second-round multiplex PCR followed. MiXCR, applied by TCRdb to the multiplex PCR reads, yields one record per CDR3 protein. Of about 400,000 distinct CDR3 sequences listed, 15% are singletons. The sequencing input was peripheral blood. Receptors originate from a woman between 18 and 29 years old with stable Graves' hyperthyroidism.

This clonotype was seen many times. The J gene is TRBJ2-2, the V gene TRBV7-3, with D perhaps matching TRBD2 (5 bases). This CDR3 is 15 amino acids long. V dropped 5 bases and J dropped 5 bases, with 15 bases sitting between them. Per the germline V gene, CDR1 is SGHTA and CDR2 is FQGTGA. CDR3: CASSLLGGGTGELFF. In nucleotides, the CDR3 is TGTGCCAGCAGCCTATTGGGCGGCGGGACCGGGGAGCTGTTTTTT.

This clonotype was recorded at least ten times. The chain recombines TRBV2 with TRBJ2-4, with 13 bases fitting TRBD2. The V gene end was trimmed by 6 bases and the J gene end by 0 bases; junction bases not matched to a gene: 5. This CDR3 has 17 amino acids. Germline loops: CDR1 SNHLY, CDR2 FYNNEI. The CDR3 bases are TGTGCCAGCAGGGCGACTAGCGGGGGGATAGCCAAAAACATTCAGTACTTC. This sequence encodes CASRATSGGIAKNIQYF.

This clonotype was picked up many times. This chain connects TRBV20-1 to TRBJ2-7; 8 bases match TRBD2. Germline V gives CDR1 DFQATT, CDR2 SNEGSKA (reference sequence). The CDR3 is 13 amino acids. Trimming took 6 bases from V and 4 from J; bases not matched to a gene: 8. The CDR3 region has the DNA TGCAGTGCGACCGGGGGGGTTGGATACGAGCAGTACTTC. Protein: CSATGGVGYEQYF.

This chain joins TRBV7-8 and TRBJ1-5; D unresolved. The CDR3 has 15 residues. Germline CDR1 SGHVS, CDR2 FQNEAQ. Trimming removed 0 bases at V and 3 bases at J, with 9 bases between. In nucleotides, the CDR3 is TGTGCCAGCAGCTTAGCAGGGAGAGACAATCAGCCCCAGCATTTT. Encoded protein: CASSLAGRDNQPQHF.

This clonotype showed up many times. This chain uses TRBV20-1 with TRBJ1-6, with D possibly being TRBD1 (5 bases). This CDR3 comprises 15 residues. With 0 bases removed from V and 7 bases from J, the gap between germline ends came to 13 bases. Germline V gene data show CDR1 as DFQATT and CDR2 as SNEGSKA (reference sequence). DNA of the CDR3: TGCAGTGCTAGAGATCGTGGGGCAGGGAATTCACCCCTCCACTTT. Translating gives CSARDRGAGNSPLHF.

This clonotype was seen just once. V is TRBV28 and J is TRBJ2-7, with 7 bases fitting TRBD1. Germline V gene lookup returns CDR1 MDHEN and CDR2 SYDVKM. V shed 3 bases, J shed 3 bases, and the junction held 11 bases outside the gene matches. The CDR3 consists of 16 residues. CDR3 in amino acids: CASSFDRAVKGYEQYF. The CDR3 DNA reads TGTGCCAGCAGTTTCGACAGGGCAGTCAAGGGCTACGAGCAGTACTTC.

This clonotype was found many times. The rearrangement uses TRBV20-1 and TRBJ2-7; TRBD2 aligns across 13 bases. The CDR3 contains 17 residues. Germline V gene data show CDR1 as DFQATT and CDR2 as SNEGSKA (reference sequence). V dropped 1 base and J dropped 4; count of bases not matched to a gene: 10. The CDR3 region is CSARGSGRTSGGYEQYF. In DNA, the CDR3 is TGCAGTGCTAGAGGATCAGGCCGGACTAGCGGGGGATACGAGCAGTACTTC.

The chain is built from TRBV28 and TRBJ1-2, with unresolved D. This CDR3 has 14 residues. V was pared by 6 bases and J by 3 bases, with 14 bases between. CDR1 and CDR2 from the germline V gene are MDHEN and SYDVKM. This CDR3 is CASSLSPQYYGYTF. The DNA of the CDR3 is TGTGCCAGCAGCCTCTCTCCACAGTACTATGGCTACACCTTC.

The CDR3 DNA reads as TGTGCCAGCAGTTACTTCGGGGGGAGGGGGCCTGAAGCTTTCTTT. Its translation is CASSYFGGRGPEAFF. The V and J genes are TRBV6-5 and TRBJ1-1, with TRBD1 identical over 7 bases. Germline V CDR1 and CDR2: MNHEY, SVGAGI. The V and J ends lost 1 base and 6 bases, in that order; junction bases with no gene match: 8. The CDR3 is made up of 15 amino acids.

Notes on this clonotype: A much larger clone differs by one base, so this may be a read error. The chain combines TRBV6-5 with TRBJ1-6; 9 bases fit TRBD1. The CDR3 runs 16 residues. Germline CDR1 reads MNHEY; CDR2 reads SVGAGI. The CDR3 nucleotides are TGTGCCAGCAGTTACGACAGGGGGTTGCCCCATTCACCCCCCCACTTT. Its translation is CASSYDRGLPHSPPHF.